This TCR beta chain appears in the sequencing data of a study of blood T cell repertoires in COVID-19. This CDR3 has 13 residues. Germline loops: CDR1 LNHDA, CDR2 SQIVND (reference sequence). As originally analysed: The authors estimated nucleated cell counts from reference gene primer amplification. Here immunoSEQ multiplex PCR was the method, and the copy in TCRdb shows in-frame clones only, minus some. V and J calls and clone size are those listed in that table; D and trimming were worked out from the DNA. The sample holds about 130,000 clones, around 79% seen once. Details on this clone: Its ends do not fully match the called genes, so a read error is possible.

Sequencing was done on a sample of peripheral blood. The chain recombines TRBV19 with TRBJ2-7; 9 bases map to TRBD1. This sequence was found in a woman in her 70s with COVID-19, enrolled during active disease. CDR3 residues: CASSNRDREFLNF. CDR3 DNA: TGTGCCAGTAGTAACCGGGACAGGGAATTCCTCAACTTC.